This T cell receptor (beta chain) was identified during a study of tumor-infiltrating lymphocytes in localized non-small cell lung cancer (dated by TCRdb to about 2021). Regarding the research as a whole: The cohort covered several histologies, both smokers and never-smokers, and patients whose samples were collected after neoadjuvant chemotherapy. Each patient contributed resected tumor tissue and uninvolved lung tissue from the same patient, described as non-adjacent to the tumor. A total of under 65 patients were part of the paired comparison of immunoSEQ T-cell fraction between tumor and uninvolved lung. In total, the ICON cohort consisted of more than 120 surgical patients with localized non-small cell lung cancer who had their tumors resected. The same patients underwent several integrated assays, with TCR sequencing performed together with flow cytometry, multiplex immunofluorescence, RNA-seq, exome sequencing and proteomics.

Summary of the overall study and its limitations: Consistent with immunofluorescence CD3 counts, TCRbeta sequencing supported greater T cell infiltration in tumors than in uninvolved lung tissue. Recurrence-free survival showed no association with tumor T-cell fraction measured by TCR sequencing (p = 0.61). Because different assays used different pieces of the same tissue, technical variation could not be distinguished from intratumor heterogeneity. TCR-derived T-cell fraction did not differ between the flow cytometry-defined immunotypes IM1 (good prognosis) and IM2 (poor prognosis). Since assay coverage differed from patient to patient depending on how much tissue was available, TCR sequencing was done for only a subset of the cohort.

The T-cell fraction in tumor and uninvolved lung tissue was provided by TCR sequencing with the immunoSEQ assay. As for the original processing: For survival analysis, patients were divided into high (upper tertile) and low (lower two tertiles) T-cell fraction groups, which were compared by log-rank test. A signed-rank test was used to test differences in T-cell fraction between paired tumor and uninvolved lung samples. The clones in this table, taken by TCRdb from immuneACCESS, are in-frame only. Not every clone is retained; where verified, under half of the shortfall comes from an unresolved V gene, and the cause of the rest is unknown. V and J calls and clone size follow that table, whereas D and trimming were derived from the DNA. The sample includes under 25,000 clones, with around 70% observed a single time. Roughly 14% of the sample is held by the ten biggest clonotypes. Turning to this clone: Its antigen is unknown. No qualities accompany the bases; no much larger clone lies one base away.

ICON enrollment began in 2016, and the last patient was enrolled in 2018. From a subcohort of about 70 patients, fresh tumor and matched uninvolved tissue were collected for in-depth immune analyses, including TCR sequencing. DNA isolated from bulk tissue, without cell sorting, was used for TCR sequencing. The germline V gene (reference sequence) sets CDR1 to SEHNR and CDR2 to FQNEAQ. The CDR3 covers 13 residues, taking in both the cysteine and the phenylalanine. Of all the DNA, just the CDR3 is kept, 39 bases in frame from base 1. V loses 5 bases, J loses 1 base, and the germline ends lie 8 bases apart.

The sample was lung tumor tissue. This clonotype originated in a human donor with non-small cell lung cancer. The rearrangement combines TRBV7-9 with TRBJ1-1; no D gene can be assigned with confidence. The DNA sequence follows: TGTGCCAGCAGCCTTACAGAGAACACTGAAGCTTTCTTT. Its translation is CASSLTENTEAFF. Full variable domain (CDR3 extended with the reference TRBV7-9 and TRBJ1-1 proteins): DTGVSQNPRHKITKRGQNVTFRCDPISEHNRLYWYRQTLGQGPEFLTYFQNEAQLEKSRLLSDRFSAERPKGSFSTLEIQRTEQGDSAMYLCASSLTENTEAFFGQGTRLTVV.